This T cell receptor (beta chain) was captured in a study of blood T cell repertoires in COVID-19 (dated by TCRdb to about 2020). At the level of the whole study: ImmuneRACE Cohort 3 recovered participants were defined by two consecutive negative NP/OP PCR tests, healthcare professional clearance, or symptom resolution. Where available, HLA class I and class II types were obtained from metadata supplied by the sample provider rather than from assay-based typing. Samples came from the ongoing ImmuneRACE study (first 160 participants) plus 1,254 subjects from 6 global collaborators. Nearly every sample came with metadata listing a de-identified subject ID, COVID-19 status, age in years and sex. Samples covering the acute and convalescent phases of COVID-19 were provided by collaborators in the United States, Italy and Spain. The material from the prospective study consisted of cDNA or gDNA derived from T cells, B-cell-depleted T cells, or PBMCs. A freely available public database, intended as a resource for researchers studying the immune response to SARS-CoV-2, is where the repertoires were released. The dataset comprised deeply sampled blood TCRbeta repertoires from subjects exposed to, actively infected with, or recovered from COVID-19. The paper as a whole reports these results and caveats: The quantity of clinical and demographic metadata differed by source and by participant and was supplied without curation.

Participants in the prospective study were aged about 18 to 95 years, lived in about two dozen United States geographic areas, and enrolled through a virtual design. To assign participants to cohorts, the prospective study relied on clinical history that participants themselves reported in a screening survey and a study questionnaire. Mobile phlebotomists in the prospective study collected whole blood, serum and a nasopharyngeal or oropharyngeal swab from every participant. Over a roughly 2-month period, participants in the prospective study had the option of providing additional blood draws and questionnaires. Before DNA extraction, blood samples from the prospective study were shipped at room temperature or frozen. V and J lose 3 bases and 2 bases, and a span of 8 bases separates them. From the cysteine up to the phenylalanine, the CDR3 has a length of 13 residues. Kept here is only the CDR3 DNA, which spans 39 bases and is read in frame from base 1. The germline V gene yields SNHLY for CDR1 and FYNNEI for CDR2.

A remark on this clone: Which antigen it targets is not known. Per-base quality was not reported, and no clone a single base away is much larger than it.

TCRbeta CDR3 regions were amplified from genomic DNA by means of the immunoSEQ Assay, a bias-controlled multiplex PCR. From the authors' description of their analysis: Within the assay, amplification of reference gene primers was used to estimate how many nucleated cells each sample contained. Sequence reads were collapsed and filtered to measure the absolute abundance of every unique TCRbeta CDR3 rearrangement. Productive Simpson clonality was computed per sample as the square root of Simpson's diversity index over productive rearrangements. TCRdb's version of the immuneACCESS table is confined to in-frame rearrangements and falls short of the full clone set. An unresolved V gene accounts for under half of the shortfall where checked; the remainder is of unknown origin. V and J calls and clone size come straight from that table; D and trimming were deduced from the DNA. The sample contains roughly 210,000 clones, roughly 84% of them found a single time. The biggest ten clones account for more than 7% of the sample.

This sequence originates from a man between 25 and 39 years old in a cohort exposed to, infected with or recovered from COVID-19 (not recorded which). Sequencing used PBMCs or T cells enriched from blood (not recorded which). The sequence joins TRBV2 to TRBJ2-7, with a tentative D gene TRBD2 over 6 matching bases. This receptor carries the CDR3 CASSDQRAYEQYF. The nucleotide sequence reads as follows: TGTGCCAGCAGTGACCAGCGGGCCTACGAGCAGTACTTC.